These 8 T cell receptor beta chains share one sample of origin, sequenced in a study of T cells in Graves' hyperthyroidism and ophthalmopathy. Amplified TCR beta CDR3 regions derived from RNA transcripts. Initially, a first-round RT-PCR of the TCR CDR3 employed the HTBI primer set. TCRdb re-derived calls from the multiplex PCR reads in MiXCR, one entry per CDR3 protein. The repertoire holds some 370,000 distinct CDR3 sequences, with roughly 13% as singletons. The sequenced sample was blood. These receptors all come from a man in his fifties or sixties with Graves' ophthalmopathy.

This clonotype was observed at least ten times. This chain connects TRBV3-1 to TRBJ2-1; D gene ambiguous. V shed 0 bases and J shed 10 bases, with 13 bases lying between them. The CDR3 sequence is 14 residues long. Germline CDR1 LGHDT, CDR2 YNNKEL (reference sequence). The CDR3 here is CASSQDKIVGEQFF. The DNA of the CDR3 is TGTGCCAGCAGCCAAGATAAAATAGTAGGGGAGCAGTTCTTC.

This clonotype has at least ten counts. The chain is built from TRBV6-2 or TRBV6-3 and TRBJ2-7; 10 positions agree with TRBD2. The CDR3 loop spans 12 amino acids. Germline-derived CDR1 and CDR2 are MNHEY and SVGEGT. With V trimmed by 11 bases and J by 6 bases, 7 bases remained unmatched. Written as DNA, the CDR3 is TGTGCCTGCGGGACTAGCGTCGGCGAGCAGTACTTC. The encoded protein is CACGTSVGEQYF.

This clonotype showed up just a few times. V usage is TRBV5-4 and J usage is TRBJ2-5; TRBD2 matches 9 bases. Germline CDR1 SGHNT, CDR2 YYREEE (reference sequence). The CDR3 is made up of 16 amino acids. J lost 1 base, V lost 4 bases, and 8 bases had no gene match. CDR3 nucleotide sequence: TGTGCCAGCAGCCGCATGCGGCGGGAGGGCCAAGAGACCCAGTACTTC. Translated, it gives CASSRMRREGQETQYF.

This clonotype was observed many times. The chain combines TRBV5-6 with TRBJ1-1; no clear D gene. Deletions cut 3 bases from V and 4 bases from J, with 7 bases between. Per the germline V gene, CDR1 is SGHDT and CDR2 is YYEEEE. This CDR3 has 12 amino acids. The CDR3 nucleotides are TGTGCCAGCAGCTCCCCCCCCACTGAAGCTTTCTTT. Protein: CASSSPPTEAFF.

This clonotype has just one count. This chain connects TRBV29-1 to TRBJ2-5; maybe TRBD2 (5 bases). V was shortened by 7 bases and J by 4 bases, with 16 bases between the two germline ends. Germline V gene data show CDR1 as SQVTM and CDR2 as ANQGSEA. The length of the CDR3 is 13 residues. CDR3 protein: CSATLTRLETQYF. CDR3 nucleotides: TGCAGCGCTACCCTAACTAGGTTAGAGACCCAGTACTTC. The whole variable domain, filled in from reference TRBV29-1 and TRBJ2-5, reads SAVISQKPSRDICQRGTSLTIQCQVDSQVTMMFWYRQQPGQSLTLIATANQGSEATYESGFVIDKFPISRPNLTFSTLTVSNMSPEDSSIYLCSATLTRLETQYFGPGTRLLVL.

This clonotype was recorded many times. V usage is TRBV5-6 and J usage is TRBJ2-7; 10 nucleotides align to TRBD2. CDR1 and CDR2 from the germline V gene are SGHDT and YYEEEE. The CDR3 is 15 residues long. The trim removed 1 base at V and 2 bases at J, leaving 3 bases unmatched. CDR3 sequence (DNA): TGTGCCAGCAGCTTGTATAGCGGGAGGCCCTACGAGCAGTACTTC. It translates to CASSLYSGRPYEQYF.

This clonotype was recorded many times. The V and J genes are TRBV20-1 and TRBJ2-7; 12 bases are a match to TRBD2. This CDR3 contains 15 residues. Germline V lookup: CDR1 DFQATT, CDR2 SNEGSKA (reference sequence). With V trimmed by 2 bases and J by 5 bases, 7 bases remained unmatched. DNA for the CDR3: TGCAGTGCTAGACTAGCGGGAGGGCCGAGGAACGAGCAGTACTTC. It codes for CSARLAGGPRNEQYF.

Worth noting for this clonotype: A much larger clone differs from this one at a single base, so this may be a read error. This sequence joins TRBV27 and TRBJ1-2; possibly TRBD1 for D (6 bases). This CDR3 spans 16 amino acids. V lost 3 bases and J lost 6, with 20 bases in between. Germline V gene data show CDR1 as MNHEY and CDR2 as SMNVEV (reference sequence). This CDR3 is CASSFRAGDVSDGYTF. The CDR3 DNA follows: TGTGCCAGCAGTTTTAGGGCAGGGGACGTGTCGGATGGCTACACCTTC.